What follows are 23 T cell receptor beta chains derived from one specimen sequenced in a study of beta chain features in type 1 diabetes. Overall study findings and caveats: Shortening that was moderate but significant affected the TCRB CDR3s of Type 1 diabetes patients in all four CD4+ subsets.

The sequenced template was cDNA made from the entire isolated RNA. TCRdb's copy holds only in-frame clones and misses some; the assay was immunoSEQ multiplex PCR. The table records about 270,000 clones, around an eighth of them present only once. For these TCRs, the target antigens are not known. What was sequenced was naive CD4+ T cells from blood. These receptors originate from a man aged 25-45 years with type 1 diabetes.

The table lists this clone with a few counts. The chain uses TRBV28 and TRBJ2-3; D not resolved. The V end was cut by 5 bases, the J end by 2 bases, with 5 bases between. The CDR3 covers 12 residues. Germline assignment: CDR1 MDHEN and CDR2 SYDVKM. CDR3 in DNA: TGTGCCAGCAGTATTATCACAGATACGCAGTATTTT. Residues: CASSIITDTQYF.

The genes are TRBV7-9 and TRBJ1-2; 8 nucleotides agree with TRBD1. V lost 8 bases and J lost 1; bases outside the gene matches: 3. Per the germline V gene, CDR1 is SEHNR and CDR2 is FQNEAQ (reference sequence). This CDR3 is built from 13 residues. The chain's CDR3 is CASGGQDNYGYTF. DNA for the CDR3: TGTGCCAGCGGGGGACAGGATAACTATGGCTACACCTTC.

As to this clone: Other DNA sequences of this sample code for an identical CDR3. The chain has TRBV5-1 and TRBJ1-5; 11 bases align to TRBD1. This CDR3 spans 14 amino acids. The J segment lost 5 bases and the V segment lost 3 bases, leaving 1 base of the junction unmatched. Germline V CDR1 and CDR2: SGHRS, YFSETQ. The CDR3 DNA sequence: TGCGCCAGCAGCTCGGGACAGGGGGATCAGCCCCAGCATTTT. Encoded protein: CASSSGQGDQPQHF.

The sample holds a few counts of this clone. The V gene is TRBV7-2, the J gene TRBJ2-3, with D unclear. Germline CDR1 SGHTA, CDR2 FQGNSA. V dropped 4 bases and J dropped 2 bases, with 7 bases sitting between them. This CDR3 region has 13 residues. In DNA, the CDR3 is TGTGCCAGCAGCTCCCCTCCCACAGATACGCAGTATTTT. It yields the protein CASSSPPTDTQYF.

This clone was seen only a few times. The V and J genes are TRBV28 and TRBJ2-4; 7 nucleotides agree with TRBD1. Unmatched junction bases numbered 3, after V lost 4 bases and J lost 3 bases. The CDR3 is 14 amino acids. From germline, CDR1 is MDHEN and CDR2 SYDVKM. This chain's CDR3 is CASSYWDSKNIQYF. The CDR3 bases are TGTGCCAGCAGTTATTGGGACAGCAAAAACATTCAGTACTTC.

The chain carries TRBV7-9 and TRBJ1-4, with unresolved D. There are 12 residues in the CDR3. In germline, CDR1 is SEHNR, CDR2 FQNEAQ (reference sequence). Trimming took 3 bases from V and 5 from J, leaving 4 bases between them. In DNA, the CDR3 is TGTGCCAGCAGCTTTCCAAATGAAAAACTGTTTTTT. Its protein product is CASSFPNEKLFF.

The table lists this clone with a few counts. The chain carries TRBV7-3 and TRBJ2-1; the match to TRBD2 covers 7 bases. This CDR3 contains 16 residues. Per the germline V gene, CDR1 is SGHTA and CDR2 is FQGTGA. Unmatched junction bases numbered 11, after V lost 5 bases and J lost 4 bases. CDR3 loop: CASSLGGEGLYNEQFF. The CDR3 region has the DNA TGTGCCAGCAGCCTTGGGGGGGAGGGCCTGTACAATGAGCAGTTCTTC. Full variable domain (remainder filled in from reference TRBV7-3 and TRBJ2-1): GAGVSQTPSNKVTEKGKYVELRCDPISGHTALYWYRQSLGQGPEFLIYFQGTGAADDSGLPNDRFFAVRPEGSVSTLKIQRTERGDSAVYLCASSLGGEGLYNEQFFGPGTRLTVL.

This clone was recorded a few times. The rearrangement links TRBV6-5 to TRBJ2-1; D is possibly TRBD2 (5 bases). Trimming stripped 0 bases from V and 6 bases from J, with 9 bases between. This CDR3 spans 14 amino acids. From germline, CDR1 is MNHEY and CDR2 SVGAGI. The CDR3 bases are TGTGCCAGCAGTTACTCCCTGGGAGCCAATGAGCAGTTCTTC. Protein product: CASSYSLGANEQFF.

In its sample, this clone was seen a few times. The genes are TRBV5-1 and TRBJ2-2; 8 nucleotides line up with TRBD2. The length of the CDR3 is 16 residues. V trimming: 1 base; J trimming: 5 bases; junction bases outside the gene matches: 7. Germline V gene lookup returns CDR1 SGHRS and CDR2 YFSETQ. CDR3 DNA: TGCGCCAGCAGCTTGACGGGGGGGCTGTTAACCGGGGAGCTGTTTTTT. Its translation: CASSLTGGLLTGELFF.

The sample holds a few counts of this clone. V and J are TRBV25-1 and TRBJ2-5; D ambiguous. Looked up from germline, CDR1 is MGHDK and CDR2 is SYGVNS. This CDR3 comprises 11 residues. The V end was cut by 4 bases, the J end by 5 bases, with 5 bases between. CDR3 nucleotide sequence: TGTGCCAGCAGTGCCCGGGAGACCCAGTACTTC. This sequence encodes CASSARETQYF.

This rearrangement joins TRBV9 to TRBJ1-5; 7 bases line up with TRBD1. The CDR3 consists of 16 residues. CDR1 is SGDLS and CDR2 is YYNGEE in the germline V gene. V was pared by 3 bases and J by 2 bases, with 8 bases of the junction left unmatched. The CDR3 DNA reads as TGTGCCAGCAGCGGAGGAGACAGGGTCGGCAATCAGCCCCAGCATTTT. This codes for CASSGGDRVGNQPQHF.

In this sample, this clone turned up a few times. This CDR3 is missing its conserved last phenylalanine or tryptophan, likely due to a read error. The DNA is left out, because the CDR3 cannot be placed on it with certainty; the CDR3 is given as TCRdb lists it. The rearrangement joins TRBV14 to TRBJ2-3; the table's D call, TRBD2, has no DNA check behind it. The CDR3 is 13 residues long, ends included. Germline V gene data show CDR1 as SGHDN and CDR2 as FVKESK. CDR3 region: CASSQETSGSGLL.

This clone was seen only a few times. The chain links TRBV4-1 to TRBJ1-1; the D gene is possibly TRBD1 (5 bases). This CDR3 has 14 residues. V gave up 3 bases and J gave up 5 bases, with 13 bases separating them. The V gene's germline CDR1 is MGHRA and CDR2 YSYEKL. The chain's CDR3 is CASSQLGGRTEAFF. CDR3 bases: TGCGCCAGCAGCCAGCTCGGGGGAAGGACTGAAGCTTTCTTT.

This clone was picked up a small number of times. The CDR3 loop is CASSLDFSGTGLYEQYF. As DNA, the CDR3 is TGCGCCAGCAGCTTGGACTTTTCGGGGACAGGACTCTACGAGCAGTACTTC. The chain links TRBV5-1 to TRBJ2-7, with 8 bases matching TRBD1. V gave up 0 bases and J gave up 3 bases; unmatched junction bases: 11. CDR1 is SGHRS and CDR2 is YFSETQ in the germline V gene. This CDR3 spans 17 amino acids.

The chain has TRBV4-2 and TRBJ2-3; 7 bases are shared with TRBD2. Germline CDR1 LGHNA, CDR2 YNFKEQ. Trimming cost V 1 base and J 5 bases; bases outside gene matches: 12. The CDR3 is 17 amino acids. The CDR3 loop reads CASSQGEGLVNQDTQYF. The CDR3 coding sequence is TGTGCCAGCAGCCAAGGGGAAGGACTAGTGAACCAAGATACGCAGTATTTT.

This clone was found a few times. The chain recombines TRBV7-2 with TRBJ1-2; 10 bases match TRBD1. V lost 7 bases, J lost 11 bases, and 4 bases stayed unmatched. Germline CDR1 is SGHTA and CDR2 is FQGNSA. The CDR3 runs to 11 residues. The CDR3 nucleotides read TGTGCCAGCAATCCGGGACAGGGGTACACCTTC. Translating gives CASNPGQGYTF.

The chain couples TRBV5-1 to TRBJ2-1, with 9 bases lining up with TRBD2. Per the germline V gene, CDR1 is SGHRS and CDR2 is YFSETQ. This CDR3 is built from 17 residues. V lost 4 bases, J lost 0 bases, and 8 bases stayed unmatched. The CDR3 reads CASSSPSGRSSYNEQFF. The CDR3 DNA follows: TGCGCCAGCAGCAGCCCAAGCGGGAGGAGCTCCTACAATGAGCAGTTCTTC. Full variable domain (rest looked up from reference TRBV5-1 and TRBJ2-1): KAGVTQTPRYLIKTRGQQVTLSCSPISGHRSVSWYQQTPGQGLQFLFEYFSETQRNKGNFPGRFSGRQFSNSRSEMNVSTLELGDSALYLCASSSPSGRSSYNEQFFGPGTRLTVL.

The chain has TRBV5-1 and TRBJ2-1; maybe TRBD1 (7 bases). V was shortened by 2 bases and J by 8 bases, with 14 bases between the two germline ends. The CDR3 runs 14 residues. CDR1 and CDR2 from the germline V gene are SGHRS and YFSETQ. This CDR3 reads CASSLTRGVDEQFF. In DNA form, the CDR3 reads TGCGCCAGCAGCTTAACCAGGGGGGTCGATGAGCAGTTCTTC. The full variable domain, with the rest looked up from reference TRBV5-1 and TRBJ2-1, is KAGVTQTPRYLIKTRGQQVTLSCSPISGHRSVSWYQQTPGQGLQFLFEYFSETQRNKGNFPGRFSGRQFSNSRSEMNVSTLELGDSALYLCASSLTRGVDEQFFGPGTRLTVL.

This clone was seen more than once but under ten times. V and J are TRBV6-6 and TRBJ1-2, with D possibly TRBD1 on 6 matching bases. V was shortened by 4 bases and J by 8 bases, with 14 bases between the two germline ends. CDR1 and CDR2 (germline): MNHNY, SVGAGI (reference sequence). CDR3 length: 13 residues. The CDR3 sequence: CASSSIQGWGYTF. Here the CDR3 DNA reads TGTGCCAGCAGTTCGATACAGGGTTGGGGCTACACCTTC.

This clone has a handful of counts. This sequence joins TRBV9 and TRBJ2-7, with 12 bases matching TRBD2. The CDR3 covers 16 residues. Germline CDR1 is SGDLS and CDR2 is YYNGEE. The ends lost 1 base at V and 4 bases at J; junction bases unmatched: 6. The CDR3 spells CASSVSTSGSLYEQYF. DNA for the CDR3: TGTGCCAGCAGCGTATCGACTAGCGGGAGTCTGTACGAGCAGTACTTC.

This clone was found a few times. The rearrangement links TRBV6-1 to TRBJ2-7, with 7 bases fitting TRBD1. The germline V gene has CDR1 MNHNS and CDR2 SASEGT. V gave up 7 bases and J gave up 2 bases; unmatched junction bases: 5. This CDR3 region has 13 residues. The CDR3 region is CASKRGQAYEQYF. The CDR3, as DNA: TGTGCCAGCAAGAGGGGGCAGGCCTACGAGCAGTACTTC.

The V and J genes are TRBV7-3 and TRBJ2-1; 10 bases are shared with TRBD2. Germline assignment: CDR1 SGHTA and CDR2 FQGTGA. Trimming at V came to 2 bases and at J to 9 bases, leaving 10 bases not matched to a gene. The CDR3 has 16 amino acids. CDR3: CASSLGAAGGLSEQFF. The DNA of the CDR3 is TGTGCCAGCAGCTTAGGCGCAGCGGGGGGGCTAAGTGAGCAGTTCTTC.

V and J are TRBV5-4 and TRBJ2-5; 7 nucleotides line up with TRBD1. CDR3 length equals 15 residues. V dropped 5 bases and J dropped 2; count of bases not matched to a gene: 9. The germline V gene encodes CDR1 SGHNT and CDR2 YYREEE (reference sequence). The CDR3 region has the DNA TGTGCCAGCAGTCCCCGTTCGGGACAGCAAGAGACCCAGTACTTC. The encoded protein is CASSPRSGQQETQYF.